This TCR beta chain was captured in a study of metastatic and nonmetastatic thyroid tumors. Study as a whole: Repertoire comparisons spanned blood and tumor or nodule tissue from malignant and benign thyroid patients.

V lost 4 bases to trimming and J lost 4 bases, with 4 bases between them. This CDR3 region has 12 residues. Germline V gene sequence: CDR1 LNHNV, CDR2 YYDKDF (reference sequence). Thyroid surgery took place with no prior treatment in any patient. Study-wide results and limits: The study reportedly found significantly higher TCR beta diversity in malignant thyroid tumors than benign nodules, in blood and tumor.

This clone has at least ten counts. Its antigen is undetermined. Original processing methods: It was from CDR3 differences across clinicopathological groups that a distant-metastasis classifier for papillary thyroid cancer was built. TCRdb reassembled clones from the PCR reads with MiXCR. Here the V and J calls rest on TCRdb's processing, not on the authors' analysis. Seen here are some 20,000 clones, more than 15% observed once, and the top ten hold around 19%. This sequence originates from a female donor with papillary thyroid cancer or a benign thyroid nodule (not recorded which). Some clones in this sample may be carry-over from other donors' samples. Input material: blood. The chain combines TRBV15 with TRBJ2-2; no reliable D call. The CDR3 loop reads CATSKGTGELFF. For the CDR3, the DNA is TGTGCCACCAGCAAAGGCACCGGGGAGCTGTTTTTT.